Listed here are 10 T cell receptor beta chains from one sample, sequenced in a study of PD-1 blockade in classical Hodgkin lymphoma. Every patient had relapsed following autologous stem cell transplantation, and cohorts differed in brentuximab vedotin exposure. Assay used: immunoSEQ multiplex PCR; TCRdb lists only in-frame clones, some missing. The sample has some 46,000 clones, around 80% seen once. The material was peripheral blood mononuclear cells (PBMCs), obtained before the second cycle of nivolumab. The source is a human donor with classical Hodgkin lymphoma.

V usage is TRBV7-2 and J usage is TRBJ2-5; TRBD2 matches 7 bases. The CDR3 extends over 14 amino acids. Germline V gives CDR1 SGHTA, CDR2 FQGNSA. The junction had 4 bases not matched to a gene; V was cut back by 5 bases and J by 1 base. CDR3 nucleotides: TGTGCCAGCAGCCTCTCTAGCGGCCAAGAGACCCAGTACTTC. Its protein product is CASSLSSGQETQYF.

This rearrangement joins TRBV28 to TRBJ2-7; 7 nucleotides line up with TRBD2. J was trimmed by 0 bases and V by 5 bases; bases with no gene match: 4. The CDR3 extends over 14 amino acids. CDR1 is MDHEN, CDR2 SYDVKM, per germline. The CDR3 reads CASSIRDYSYEQYF. CDR3 DNA sequence: TGTGCCAGCAGTATCCGGGACTACTCCTACGAGCAGTACTTC.

The V gene is TRBV11-2, the J gene TRBJ1-6, with D uncertain. V was pared by 5 bases and J by 10 bases, with 9 bases between. In germline, CDR1 is SGHAT, CDR2 FQNNGV. CDR3 size: 12 residues. The CDR3 DNA reads TGTGCCAGCAGCAGTCGCCTATCACCCCTCCACTTT. Encoded protein: CASSSRLSPLHF.

This chain connects TRBV7-7 to TRBJ2-5, with TRBD1 identical over 10 bases. The V gene end was trimmed by 5 bases and the J gene end by 2 bases; junction bases not matched to a gene: 2. The CDR3 has 14 amino acids. Germline CDR1 reads SSHAT; CDR2 reads FNYEAQ (reference sequence). The CDR3 is CASSTDRGQETQYF. The CDR3 DNA is TGTGCCAGCAGCACGGACAGGGGGCAAGAGACCCAGTACTTC.

V gene TRBV18 combines with J gene TRBJ2-1; the match to TRBD2 covers 8 bases. Germline V CDR1 and CDR2: KGHSH, LQKENI. V lost 0 bases and J lost 8; bases outside the gene matches: 6. This CDR3 contains 15 residues. As DNA, the CDR3 is TGTGCCAGCTCACCACCGAGCGGGAGTAGAGATGAGCAGTTCTTC. This encodes CASSPPSGSRDEQFF.

This clone is termed medium-sized (0.01 to 0.1%). The V and J genes are TRBV6-1 and TRBJ2-2, with D tentatively TRBD1 or TRBD2 (5 bases each). The CDR3 is 15 amino acids. Per germline, CDR1 MNHNS and CDR2 SASEGT. Trimming left V 7 bases short and J 2 bases short, with 14 bases between. CDR3 protein: CASKSGTVNTGELFF. CDR3 nucleotide sequence: TGTGCCAGCAAGTCCGGGACGGTAAACACCGGGGAGCTGTTTTTT.

This clone came up a few times. The genes are TRBV7-9 and TRBJ1-1; TRBD1 matches 7 bases. The length of the CDR3 is 13 residues. V gave up 5 bases and J gave up 5 bases; unmatched junction bases: 5. Germline CDR1 SEHNR, CDR2 FQNEAQ (reference sequence). The CDR3 DNA reads TGTGCCAGCAGCACGCAGGGGGGTACTGAAGCTTTCTTT. It is translated as CASSTQGGTEAFF.

This rearrangement joins TRBV7-2 to TRBJ2-7; perhaps TRBD1 as D (7 bases). Germline V gene sequence: CDR1 SGHTA, CDR2 FQGNSA. The CDR3 has 14 residues. The V end was cut by 6 bases, the J end by 3 bases, with 15 bases between. This CDR3 reads CASSFRGAFYEQYF. The CDR3 DNA follows: TGTGCCAGCAGTTTCAGGGGGGCATTCTACGAGCAGTACTTC.

The chain couples TRBV11-3 to TRBJ2-1, with 9 bases fitting TRBD1. After removal of 1 base from V and 5 bases from J, the junction contained 3 bases not matched to a gene. This CDR3 spans 15 amino acids. The V gene's germline CDR1 is SGHNT and CDR2 YENEEA. The DNA for the CDR3 is TGTGCCAGCAGCTTAGGGACAGGGGAAAACAATGAGCAGTTCTTC. This translates into CASSLGTGENNEQFF.

This clone was found a few times. V gene TRBV2 combines with J gene TRBJ2-7; D tentatively fits TRBD1 or TRBD2 (6 bases each). CDR1 SNHLY and CDR2 FYNNEI come from the germline V gene. CDR3 length equals 15 residues. V was pared by 1 base and J by 1 base, with 11 bases between. The CDR3 DNA reads TGTGCCAGCAGTGAAGGGAAAGGGGGGTCCTACGAGCAGTACTTC. Its protein is CASSEGKGGSYEQYF.